The next 22 T cell receptor beta chains were all read from a single sample in a study of blood T cell repertoires in COVID-19. The protocol was immunoSEQ multiplex PCR, while the TCRdb copy is restricted to in-frame clones and leaves out a portion. There are 85,000 to 110,000 clones in the sample; around four fifths occur only once, and more than 10% lies in the top ten. The sequenced sample was peripheral blood. These receptor sequences come from a human donor in a cohort sampled during active COVID-19.

This clone was seen only once. The V and J genes are TRBV6-1 and TRBJ1-1; D unclear. Looked up from germline, CDR1 is MNHNS and CDR2 is SASEGT. CDR3 length: 13 residues. V gave up 2 bases and J gave up 5 bases, with 9 bases separating them. CDR3 loop: CASSETARTEAFF. The CDR3 DNA sequence: TGTGCCAGCAGTGAAACCGCACGGACTGAAGCTTTCTTT.

CDR3 protein: CASSRTSGVPNEQFF. DNA of the CDR3: TGTGCCAGCAGTCGCACTAGCGGGGTACCCAATGAGCAGTTCTTC. The chain couples TRBV6-5 to TRBJ2-1; TRBD2 aligns across 10 bases. Trimming at V came to 5 bases and at J to 6 bases, leaving 7 bases not matched to a gene. The CDR3 consists of 15 residues. The germline V gene encodes CDR1 MNHEY and CDR2 SVGAGI.

The chain recombines TRBV5-3 with TRBJ2-2; 10 bases agree with TRBD1. TRBV5-3 is designated an ORF whose function remains uncertain. The CDR3 has 15 amino acids. The V gene end was trimmed by 4 bases and the J gene end by 4 bases; junction bases not matched to a gene: 4. CDR3 region: CARSRGQGVTGELFF. For the CDR3, the DNA is TGTGCCAGAAGCCGTGGACAGGGGGTCACCGGGGAGCTGTTTTTT.

The rearrangement joins TRBV12-3 or TRBV12-4 to TRBJ2-2; TRBD2 aligns across 7 bases. After removal of 10 bases from V and 6 bases from J, the junction contained 5 bases not matched to a gene. The CDR3 spans 12 residues. The CDR3 region is CATGRGAGELFF. The DNA of the CDR3 is TGTGCCACCGGACGGGGGGCCGGGGAGCTGTTTTTT.

The chain joins TRBV20-1 to TRBJ1-4; TRBD1 aligns across 9 bases. The V gene's germline CDR1 is DFQATT and CDR2 SNEGSKA (reference sequence). This CDR3 region has 15 residues. With V trimmed by 3 bases and J by 3 bases, 5 bases remained unmatched. Here the CDR3 reads CSASPGQGSNEKLFF. Here the CDR3 DNA reads TGCAGTGCTAGTCCGGGACAGGGATCTAATGAAAAACTGTTTTTT.

This chain links TRBV18 with TRBJ2-1; 8 bases are a match to TRBD1. The ends lost 1 base at V and 4 bases at J; junction bases unmatched: 6. This CDR3 has 16 amino acids. Germline V gene sequence: CDR1 KGHSH, CDR2 LQKENI. The CDR3 sequence is CASSPLVRGQYNEQFF. CDR3 bases: TGTGCCAGCTCACCACTCGTCAGGGGGCAATACAATGAGCAGTTCTTC.

V is TRBV4-3 and J is TRBJ1-1, with D uncertain. Trimming pared 0 bases from V and 0 bases from J, leaving 5 bases between. Germline loops: CDR1 LGHNA, CDR2 YSLEER. The CDR3 is 14 residues long. The CDR3 DNA reads as TGCGCCAGCAGCCAAGATTTCATGAACACTGAAGCTTTCTTT. This sequence encodes CASSQDFMNTEAFF.

The genes are TRBV18 and TRBJ1-1; D not resolved. The CDR3 has 15 amino acids. The germline V gene encodes CDR1 KGHSH and CDR2 LQKENI. Trimming pared 3 bases from V and 4 bases from J, leaving 15 bases between. CDR3 DNA: TGTGCCAGCTCACCGAGCACGGGTCGGAGCACTGAAGCTTTCTTT. Its translation is CASSPSTGRSTEAFF.

This chain uses TRBV7-8 with TRBJ1-3, with D hard to call. CDR1 is SGHVS and CDR2 is FQNEAQ in the germline V gene. Trimming stripped 5 bases from V and 0 bases from J, with 11 bases between. CDR3 length: 15 residues. The CDR3 loop is CASSPRRDSGNTIYF. The CDR3 DNA reads as TGTGCCAGCAGCCCGCGACGGGACTCTGGAAACACCATATATTTT.

The V and J genes are TRBV4-1 and TRBJ1-3; D not resolved. CDR1 and CDR2 from the germline V gene are MGHRA and YSYEKL. Trimming removed 4 bases from V and 0 bases from J, with 13 bases in between. The CDR3 runs 16 residues. CDR3 nucleotides: TGCGCCAGCAGCCTGGAGAGGTTGGACTCTGGAAACACCATATATTTT. As protein: CASSLERLDSGNTIYF.

The table lists this clone with a count of one. CDR3 amino acids: CASSLDSSNQPQHF. CDR3 nucleotide sequence: TGTGCCAGCAGCTTGGACAGTAGCAATCAGCCCCAGCATTTT. The chain uses TRBV5-5 and TRBJ1-5; D call uncertain. V lost 0 bases to trimming and J lost 0 bases, with 4 bases between them. Germline CDR1 is SGHKS and CDR2 is YYEKEE (reference sequence). This CDR3 spans 14 amino acids.

In DNA, the CDR3 is TGTGCCAGCAGCTTCGGGACAGGAAAACTGTTTTTT. Protein: CASSFGTGKLFF. This chain connects TRBV13 to TRBJ1-4; 8 bases line up with TRBD1. Trimming took 3 bases from V and 10 from J; bases not matched to a gene: 1. This CDR3 is built from 12 residues. Germline lookup yields CDR1 PRHDT and CDR2 FYEKMQ (reference sequence).

The J gene is TRBJ1-1, the V gene TRBV25-1; perhaps TRBD1 as D (5 bases). V was pared by 8 bases and J by 0 bases, with 13 bases between. The germline V gene has CDR1 MGHDK and CDR2 SYGVNS. This CDR3 contains 14 residues. The CDR3 DNA sequence: TGTGCCAGCTCGAGCAGGGTAATGAACACTGAAGCTTTCTTT. Its protein product is CASSSRVMNTEAFF.

The gene calls are TRBV10-3 and TRBJ1-5; the D is unclear. There are 14 residues in the CDR3. V was cut by 10 bases and J by 2 bases, with 15 bases left in between. Germline CDR1 is ENHRY and CDR2 is SYGVKD. CDR3 amino acids: CATQVGNGNQPQHF. The CDR3 nucleotides are TGTGCCACCCAAGTCGGGAATGGCAATCAGCCCCAGCATTTT.

This clone was seen once. The gene calls are TRBV15 and TRBJ1-2; tentatively, D is TRBD1 (5 bases). Germline V gene data show CDR1 as LNHNV and CDR2 as YYDKDF (reference sequence). The CDR3 consists of 16 residues. V was clipped by 0 bases and J by 8 bases, with 19 bases between them. In DNA, the CDR3 is TGTGCCACCAGCAGAGAATTGGCAGGGTCGAATGGAGGCTACACCTTC. Translated: CATSRELAGSNGGYTF.

This chain connects TRBV11-3 to TRBJ2-5; tentative D call: TRBD1 (6 bases). This CDR3 spans 14 amino acids. V shed 5 bases and J shed 4 bases, with 14 bases lying between them. Germline V lookup: CDR1 SGHNT, CDR2 YENEEA. CDR3 coding DNA: TGTGCCAGCAGCCCCCGTCTGGGGGCAGAGACCCAGTACTTC. Its protein is CASSPRLGAETQYF. Full variable domain (outside the CDR3, taken from reference TRBV11-3 and TRBJ2-5): EAGVVQSPRYKIIEKKQPVAFWCNPISGHNTLYWYLQNLGQGPELLIRYENEEAVDDSQLPKDRFSAERLKGVDSTLKIQPAELGDSAVYLCASSPRLGAETQYFGPGTRLLVL.

The J gene is TRBJ2-1, the V gene TRBV7-6, with D hard to call. Trimming cost V 5 bases and J 7 bases, with 6 bases left between them. From germline, CDR1 is SGHVS and CDR2 FNYEAQ. The CDR3 has 11 amino acids. As DNA, the CDR3 is TGTGCCAGCAGCCCAATTAATGAGCAGTTCTTC. Translating gives CASSPINEQFF.

V and J are TRBV7-3 and TRBJ2-3; 8 nucleotides align to TRBD2. Germline V CDR1 and CDR2: SGHTA, FQGTGA. The CDR3 extends over 12 amino acids. V lost 3 bases to trimming and J lost 12 bases; unmatched junction nucleotides: 5. The CDR3, as DNA: TGTGCCAGCAGCTTGGGGGGGACTAGTCAGTATTTT. Translation: CASSLGGTSQYF. The whole variable domain, filled in from reference TRBV7-3 and TRBJ2-3, reads GAGVSQTPSNKVTEKGKYVELRCDPISGHTALYWYRQSLGQGPEFLIYFQGTGAADDSGLPNDRFFAVRPEGSVSTLKIQRTERGDSAVYLCASSLGGTSQYFGPGTRLTVL.

The rearrangement joins TRBV9 to TRBJ2-5; 9 nucleotides align to TRBD2. The CDR3 consists of 16 residues. V lost 4 bases to trimming and J lost 5 bases; unmatched junction nucleotides: 12. Germline V gene sequence: CDR1 SGDLS, CDR2 YYNGEE. This CDR3 reads CASSTSAGGARETQYF. The CDR3 nucleotides read TGTGCCAGCAGCACCTCCGCGGGGGGGGCCCGTGAGACCCAGTACTTC.

The rearrangement uses TRBV2 and TRBJ1-1; TRBD1 might be the D (6 bases). V lost 7 bases, J lost 6 bases, and 18 bases lay in between. Germline V gene lookup returns CDR1 SNHLY and CDR2 FYNNEI. The CDR3 length is 14 residues. The CDR3 is CASTNGGIPAEAFF. In DNA, the CDR3 is TGTGCCAGCACCAATGGGGGCATCCCAGCTGAAGCTTTCTTT.

The sample holds one count of this clone. The chain combines TRBV3-1 (or the pseudogene TRBV3-2) with TRBJ1-1; D gene uncertain. Per the germline V gene, CDR1 is LGHDT and CDR2 is YNNKEL (reference sequence). CDR3 length: 16 amino acids. V was clipped by 0 bases and J by 0 bases, with 11 bases between them. The CDR3 loop is CASSQEPQVLNTEAFF. The CDR3 DNA sequence: TGTGCCAGCAGCCAAGAACCCCAGGTATTGAACACTGAAGCTTTCTTT.

This clone was seen a few times. The chain has TRBV6-1 and TRBJ1-2; possible D gene TRBD1, 5 bases. This CDR3 spans 15 amino acids. Germline V gene data show CDR1 as MNHNS and CDR2 as SASEGT. The ends were cut back, 2 bases at V and 4 bases at J, with 14 bases in the middle. CDR3 amino acids: CASSERGLGAYGYTF. The CDR3 bases are TGTGCCAGCAGTGAAAGGGGACTCGGGGCCTATGGCTACACCTTC.